The T cell receptor beta chain under discussion was sequenced for a study of blood T cell repertoires in COVID-19. Individuals drawn from under 30 US areas were about 18 to 95 years old. Membership in each cohort depended on participant-reported clinical history. Two consecutive negative NP/OP PCR tests, clearance, or resolved symptoms defined Cohort 3 recovery. With V trimmed by 0 bases and J by 2 bases, 5 bases remained unmatched. This CDR3 has 16 amino acids. Germline assignment: CDR1 MNHEY and CDR2 SVGEGT. Clones were read by immunoSEQ multiplex PCR, and TCRdb kept only the in-frame ones, dropping some. The sample holds roughly 350,000 clones, about 92% seen once.

The sequence was obtained from a woman in her thirties who had recovered from COVID-19. The chain uses TRBV6-2 or TRBV6-3 and TRBJ2-7; 9 nucleotides line up with TRBD2. The sample taken for sequencing was PBMCs or T cells enriched from blood (not recorded which). CDR3 coding DNA: TGTGCCAGCAGTTACTCCCTAGCGGGGACCACCTACGAGCAGTACTTC. Encoded protein: CASSYSLAGTTYEQYF.